Below, 23 T cell receptor beta chains from the same sample are listed, as sequenced in a study of T cell repertoires in cytomegalovirus infection. TCRdb independently ran MiXCR on the reads; one entry per CDR3 protein. The sample contains under 300,000 distinct CDR3 sequences, about 17% of which appear only once. The sequenced sample was CD8+ T cells from PBMCs. These receptors were taken from a human donor in good health (CMV status not recorded). Some clones in this sample may be carry-over from other donors' samples.

In this sample, this clonotype turned up many times. The gene calls are TRBV28 and TRBJ2-5; tentatively, D is TRBD1 (7 bases). The CDR3 spans 14 residues. The germline CDR1 and CDR2 sequences are MDHEN and SYDVKM. The V gene lost 6 bases and the J gene lost 3 bases, with 14 bases spanning the gap. The CDR3 DNA follows: TGTGCCAGCAGAGGTGGCAGGGGGGAAGAGACCCAGTACTTC. As protein: CASRGGRGEETQYF.

The table lists this clonotype with a few counts. The chain employs TRBV29-1 and TRBJ2-7; D assignment may be TRBD1 or TRBD2 (5 bases each). CDR1 and CDR2 from the germline V gene are SQVTM and ANQGSEA. This CDR3 has 14 amino acids. V lost 6 bases and J lost 7, with 22 bases in between. CDR3 sequence: CSVQTGTGVREQYF. The CDR3, as DNA: TGCAGCGTCCAAACCGGGACCGGAGTGAGAGAGCAGTACTTC.

The gene calls are TRBV7-9 and TRBJ2-7, with a weak D call TRBD1 (6 bases). CDR1 SEHNR and CDR2 FQNEAQ come from the germline V gene (reference sequence). The CDR3 is 15 amino acids. The V gene lost 1 base and the J gene lost 1 base, with 11 bases spanning the gap. The CDR3 coding sequence is TGTGCCAGCAGCTTAGATTTTGGGACATCCTACGAGCAGTACTTC. Translation: CASSLDFGTSYEQYF.

This clonotype has just a few counts. This chain connects TRBV29-1 to TRBJ2-1, with 10 bases lining up with TRBD1. The CDR3 extends over 15 amino acids. The V and J ends lost 7 bases and 10 bases, in that order; junction bases with no gene match: 16. CDR1 SQVTM and CDR2 ANQGSEA come from the germline V gene. CDR3 in DNA: TGCAGCGCCCCGACGGGGGACAGGGGCCCCTTCGAGCAGTTCTTC. This sequence encodes CSAPTGDRGPFEQFF.

In nucleotides, the CDR3 is TGTGCCAGCAGTTACTGGACTTCAGACACCGGGGAGCTGTTTTTT. Translating it yields CASSYWTSDTGELFF. The J gene is TRBJ2-2, the V gene TRBV6-2 or TRBV6-3, with a tentative D call TRBD2 (5 bases). The CDR3 spans 15 residues. Germline loops: CDR1 MNHEY, CDR2 SVGEGT. Trimming stripped 1 base from V and 3 bases from J, with 9 bases between.

The chain has TRBV4-1 and TRBJ2-1; no clear D gene. V shed 0 bases and J shed 0 bases, with 9 bases lying between them. Germline V gene lookup returns CDR1 MGHRA and CDR2 YSYEKL. The CDR3 loop spans 16 amino acids. CDR3 loop: CASSQDGDSSYNEQFF. The CDR3 nucleotides read TGCGCCAGCAGCCAAGACGGTGATAGCTCCTACAATGAGCAGTTCTTC.

The V call is TRBV27, the J call TRBJ2-3, with a tentative D call TRBD2 (7 bases). Germline CDR1 MNHEY, CDR2 SMNVEV (reference sequence). The CDR3 is 14 amino acids. The ends were cut back, 4 bases at V and 5 bases at J, with 13 bases in the middle. CDR3 DNA sequence: TGTGCCAGCAGTTGGGGGGGGCAGGGAGATACGCAGTATTTT. Protein product: CASSWGGQGDTQYF.

The gene calls are TRBV20-1 and TRBJ2-7; TRBD1 might be the D (5 bases). V dropped 0 bases and J dropped 1 base, with 10 bases sitting between them. CDR3 length: 14 residues. Per germline, CDR1 DFQATT and CDR2 SNEGSKA (reference sequence). The CDR3 reads CSARDLDRSYEQYF. The CDR3 region has the DNA TGCAGTGCTAGAGATTTAGACAGATCCTACGAGCAGTACTTC.

The chain employs TRBV10-3 and TRBJ2-2; TRBD1 is a possible D gene (5 bases). Germline V gives CDR1 ENHRY, CDR2 SYGVKD. The germline V and J ends were trimmed by 6 bases and 5 bases, with 7 bases remaining between them. The CDR3 is 12 amino acids. This chain's CDR3 is CAISQGTGELFF. CDR3 nucleotide sequence: TGTGCCATCAGCCAGGGTACCGGGGAGCTGTTTTTT.

This chain links TRBV13 with TRBJ2-2, with no clear D. V lost 2 bases, J lost 1 base, and 11 bases lay in between. The CDR3 sequence is 16 residues long. The V gene's germline CDR1 is PRHDT and CDR2 FYEKMQ (reference sequence). The CDR3, as DNA: TGTGCCAGCAGCTTAAGTAGTTCAGTGAACACCGGGGAGCTGTTTTTT. It translates to CASSLSSSVNTGELFF.

This clonotype occurred many times. The gene calls are TRBV7-2 and TRBJ1-2; 9 nucleotides agree with TRBD1. There are 18 residues in the CDR3. V shed 3 bases, J shed 4 bases, and the junction held 15 bases outside the gene matches. CDR1 and CDR2 from the germline V gene are SGHTA and FQGNSA. The CDR3, as DNA: TGTGCCAGCAGCTTCGAACCGGGACAGGGCCAACTCATCTATGGCTACACCTTC. Its translation: CASSFEPGQGQLIYGYTF.

The chain employs TRBV3-1 and TRBJ2-1; 10 nucleotides align to TRBD1. Germline lookup yields CDR1 LGHDT and CDR2 YNNKEL (reference sequence). The V and J ends lost 4 bases and 2 bases, in that order; junction bases with no gene match: 8. The CDR3 contains 17 residues. The CDR3, as DNA: TGTGCCAGCAGCCGCGAGACAGGGGGCGCCCCCTACAATGAGCAGTTCTTC. Translating gives CASSRETGGAPYNEQFF.

This clonotype was found many times. The chain combines TRBV7-2 with TRBJ2-3; 11 bases match TRBD2. The trim removed 1 base at V and 1 base at J, leaving 1 base unmatched. Germline V gene data show CDR1 as SGHTA and CDR2 as FQGNSA. This CDR3 is built from 16 residues. The CDR3 here is CASSLELAGGTDTQYF. The CDR3 coding sequence is TGTGCCAGCAGCTTAGAACTAGCGGGGGGCACAGATACGCAGTATTTT.

This clonotype was found a few times. The chain joins TRBV6-5 to TRBJ1-1; tentatively, D is TRBD1 (6 bases). V was pared by 2 bases and J by 0 bases, with 16 bases between. This CDR3 contains 17 residues. Germline CDR1 is MNHEY and CDR2 is SVGAGI. CDR3: CASSYTGTWDMNTEAFF. The CDR3 region has the DNA TGTGCCAGCAGTTACACAGGGACCTGGGACATGAACACTGAAGCTTTCTTT.

This clonotype was picked up many times. The chain recombines TRBV10-2 with TRBJ2-1; 8 bases map to TRBD2. The CDR3 totals 15 residues. Germline V gene sequence: CDR1 WSHSY, CDR2 SAAADI. Trimming removed 6 bases from V and 2 bases from J; junction bases left unmatched: 6. The CDR3 loop is CASRVSGVPYNEQFF. Here the CDR3 DNA reads TGCGCCAGCAGGGTTAGCGGGGTCCCCTACAATGAGCAGTTCTTC.

This clonotype was seen repeatedly, ten times or more. The CDR3 DNA reads TGTGCCAGCGGGACAGGGGGTCCCTACGAGCAGTACTTC. This codes for CASGTGGPYEQYF. The rearrangement joins TRBV7-2 to TRBJ2-7; 11 bases map to TRBD1. This CDR3 is built from 13 residues. Germline V CDR1 and CDR2: SGHTA, FQGNSA. Trimming cost V 8 bases and J 2 bases; bases outside gene matches: 2.

The V and J genes are TRBV19 and TRBJ2-1; 9 bases are shared with TRBD1. The germline gives CDR1 LNHDA, CDR2 SQIVND (reference sequence). This CDR3 contains 16 residues. Trimming at V came to 5 bases and at J to 4 bases, leaving 9 bases not matched to a gene. This CDR3 is CASSFLLDRGYNEQFF. CDR3 DNA: TGTGCCAGTAGTTTCCTCTTGGACAGGGGTTACAATGAGCAGTTCTTC.

This rearrangement joins TRBV11-1 to TRBJ2-1, with 12 bases that match TRBD2. Looked up from germline, CDR1 is SGHAT and CDR2 is FQDESV (reference sequence). The CDR3 is 19 residues long. J lost 5 bases, V lost 0 bases, and 11 bases had no gene match. Written as DNA, the CDR3 is TGTGCCAGCAGCTTAGCGGGACTAGCGGGCCCCAAAAGGCACAATGAGCAGTTCTTC. Translation: CASSLAGLAGPKRHNEQFF.

The sample holds a few counts of this clonotype. The chain joins TRBV20-1 to TRBJ2-1; 7 bases are a match to TRBD2. From germline, CDR1 is DFQATT and CDR2 SNEGSKA (reference sequence). This CDR3 has 16 amino acids. Trimming removed 0 bases from V and 6 bases from J; junction bases left unmatched: 11. In DNA form, the CDR3 reads TGCAGTGCTAGAGATCCAACTAGCGAGGGGATCAATGAGCAGTTCTTC. Translated: CSARDPTSEGINEQFF.

The gene calls are TRBV29-1 and TRBJ1-6; 8 positions match TRBD1. With V trimmed by 5 bases and J by 6 bases, 21 bases remained unmatched. Per germline, CDR1 SQVTM and CDR2 ANQGSEA. This CDR3 is built from 19 residues. CDR3 nucleotides: TGCAGCGTTTCTCTACAAGGCTTTAACAGGGGGACGTTTAATTCACCCCTCCACTTT. This sequence encodes CSVSLQGFNRGTFNSPLHF.

This clonotype was counted ten times or more. The junction and the germline gene differ at one end; a read error may be behind it. This chain uses TRBV7-7 with TRBJ2-7, with D possibly matching TRBD2 (5 bases). The CDR3 runs to 14 residues. Germline V gives CDR1 SSHAT, CDR2 FNYEAQ (reference sequence). CDR3 amino acids: CASSLALTDEEQYF. The CDR3 nucleotides are TGTGCTAGCAGCTTAGCGCTGACGGATGAGGAGCAGTACTTC. Supplemented by reference TRBV7-7 and TRBJ2-7, the full variable domain reads GAGVSQSPRYKVTKRGQDVTLRCDPISSHATLYWYQQALGQGPEFLTYFNYEAQPDKSGLPSDRFSAERPEGSISTLTIQRTEQRDSAMYRCASSLALTDEEQYFGPGTRLTVT.

This clonotype was found many times. V is TRBV7-2 and J is TRBJ2-1; 8 nucleotides line up with TRBD1. The CDR3 contains 15 residues. CDR1 SGHTA and CDR2 FQGNSA come from the germline V gene. The junction had 7 bases not matched to a gene; V was cut back by 7 bases and J by 2 bases. This CDR3 reads CASIQGATPYNEQFF. CDR3 DNA: TGTGCCAGCATCCAGGGGGCAACTCCCTACAATGAGCAGTTCTTC.

In this sample, this clonotype turned up a few times. The chain combines TRBV7-9 with TRBJ2-1; a weak D match, TRBD2 (6 bases). This CDR3 contains 17 residues. Germline V gene lookup returns CDR1 SEHNR and CDR2 FQNEAQ (reference sequence). V was trimmed by 5 bases and J by 0 bases, leaving 17 bases between them. The CDR3 region is CASSGPSRGNSYNEQFF. CDR3 in DNA: TGTGCCAGCAGCGGACCGAGTCGGGGGAACTCCTACAATGAGCAGTTCTTC.